This TCR beta chain was profiled in a study of blood T cell repertoires in COVID-19. Study-wide background: Samples representing acute and convalescent COVID-19 were sourced from the United States, Italy and Spain. PBMCs, B-cell-depleted T cells, or T cells were the source of the cDNA or gDNA that made up the material.

In the study's own analysis: The authors estimated nucleated cell counts from reference gene primer amplification. Some clones are missing from TCRdb's copy, which holds only in-frame ones; the method was immunoSEQ multiplex PCR. V, J and clone size are those of that table, while D and trimming were read from the DNA. The table includes approximately 160,000 clones, about four fifths detected once. CDR1 SGDLS and CDR2 YYNGEE come from the germline V gene. The trim removed 4 bases at V and 0 bases at J, leaving 11 bases unmatched. This CDR3 is built from 18 residues. This sequence was found in a man between 40 and 49 years old who had recovered from COVID-19. The chain joins TRBV9 to TRBJ2-3, with 10 bases identical to TRBD1. The sample comprised peripheral blood. CDR3 region: CASSPRDRGFLSTDTQYF. CDR3 DNA sequence: TGTGCCAGCAGCCCGCGGGACAGGGGCTTTTTAAGCACAGATACGCAGTATTTT.